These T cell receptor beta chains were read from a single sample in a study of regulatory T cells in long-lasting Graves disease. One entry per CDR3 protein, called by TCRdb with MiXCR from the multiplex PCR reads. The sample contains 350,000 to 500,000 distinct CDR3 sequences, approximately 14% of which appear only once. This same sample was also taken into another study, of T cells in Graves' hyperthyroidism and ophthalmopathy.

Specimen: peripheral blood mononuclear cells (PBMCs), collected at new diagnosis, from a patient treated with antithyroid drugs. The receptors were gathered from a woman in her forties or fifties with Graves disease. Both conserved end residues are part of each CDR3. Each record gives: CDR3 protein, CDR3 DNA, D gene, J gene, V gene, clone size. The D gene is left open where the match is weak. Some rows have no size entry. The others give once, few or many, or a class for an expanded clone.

CDR3aa: CASSQGDRLNTEAFF
CDR3nt: TGTGCCAGCAGCCAAGGGGACAGACTGAACACTGAAGCTTTCTTT
d_gene: TRBD1
j_gene: TRBJ1-1
v_gene: TRBV3-1
abundance: -

CDR3aa: CASRAEGGGTEAFF
CDR3nt: TGTGCCAGCAGAGCCGAGGGAGGTGGCACTGAAGCTTTCTTT
d_gene: -
j_gene: TRBJ1-1
v_gene: TRBV7-9
abundance: -

CDR3aa: CAWSVGNTEAFF
CDR3nt: TGTGCCTGGAGTGTGGGGAACACTGAAGCTTTCTTT
d_gene: -
j_gene: TRBJ1-1
v_gene: TRBV30
abundance: -

CDR3aa: CASSRQYPGELFF
CDR3nt: TGTGCCAGCAGCCGACAGTACCCCGGGGAGCTGTTTTTT
d_gene: -
j_gene: TRBJ2-2
v_gene: TRBV7-9
abundance: few

CDR3aa: CASSLDPTSGASSYEQYF
CDR3nt: TGCGCCAGCAGCTTGGATCCGACTAGCGGAGCGAGCTCCTACGAGCAGTACTTC
d_gene: TRBD2
j_gene: TRBJ2-7
v_gene: TRBV5-1
abundance: -

CDR3aa: CASSRRDRAHEQYF
CDR3nt: TGCGCCAGCAGCCGAAGGGACAGGGCCCACGAGCAGTACTTC
d_gene: TRBD1
j_gene: TRBJ2-7
v_gene: TRBV5-1
abundance: many

CDR3aa: CASRQDRGPSYEQYF
CDR3nt: TGTGCCAGCAGACAAGACAGGGGGCCTTCCTACGAGCAGTACTTC
d_gene: TRBD1
j_gene: TRBJ2-7
v_gene: TRBV28
abundance: few

CDR3aa: CASSLAGDRTSYEQYF
CDR3nt: TGTGCCAGCAGCTTAGCCGGGGACAGAACCTCCTACGAGCAGTACTTC
d_gene: TRBD1
j_gene: TRBJ2-7
v_gene: TRBV7-8
abundance: many

CDR3aa: CASSEGTGRYEQYF
CDR3nt: TGTGCCAGCAGCGAGGGCACAGGGCGCTACGAGCAGTACTTC
d_gene: -
j_gene: TRBJ2-7
v_gene: TRBV9
abundance: -

CDR3aa: CASSQEGTGVGDEQYF
CDR3nt: TGCGCCAGCAGCCAAGAAGGGACAGGGGTAGGGGACGAGCAGTACTTC
d_gene: TRBD1
j_gene: TRBJ2-7
v_gene: TRBV4-1
abundance: -

CDR3aa: CASSPAGAGGYSYEQYF
CDR3nt: TGTGCCAGTAGTCCCGCTGGCGCGGGAGGGTACTCCTACGAGCAGTACTTC
d_gene: TRBD2
j_gene: TRBJ2-7
v_gene: TRBV19
abundance: many

CDR3aa: CASSTALVPQETQYF
CDR3nt: TGTGCCAGCAGCACTGCCCTCGTCCCCCAAGAGACCCAGTACTTC
d_gene: -
j_gene: TRBJ2-5
v_gene: TRBV13
abundance: many

CDR3aa: CASSSQVTGTAGGYTF
CDR3nt: TGTGCCAGCAGCAGCCAAGTTACCGGGACAGCTGGCGGCTACACCTTC
d_gene: TRBD1
j_gene: TRBJ1-2
v_gene: TRBV3-1
abundance: -

CDR3aa: CASSAGPNQPQHF
CDR3nt: TGTGCCAGCAGTGCAGGGCCCAATCAGCCCCAGCATTTT
d_gene: -
j_gene: TRBJ1-5
v_gene: TRBV2
abundance: many

CDR3aa: CASPPQGAEDTQYF
CDR3nt: TGTGCCAGCCCACCGCAGGGGGCTGAGGATACGCAGTATTTT
d_gene: TRBD1
j_gene: TRBJ2-3
v_gene: TRBV18
abundance: -

CDR3aa: CASSHPKGTGRGGNTIYF
CDR3nt: TGCGCCAGCAGCCACCCCAAGGGGACAGGGAGGGGTGGAAACACCATATATTTT
d_gene: TRBD1
j_gene: TRBJ1-3
v_gene: TRBV4-1
abundance: -

CDR3aa: CASSLDRTSGTRYF
CDR3nt: TGTGCCAGCAGCTTAGATAGAACTAGCGGGACGCGATACTTC
d_gene: TRBD2
j_gene: TRBJ2-7
v_gene: TRBV11-2
abundance: many

CDR3aa: CASGQDATSGMIDTQYF
CDR3nt: TGCGCCAGCGGCCAAGATGCAACTAGCGGGATGATAGATACGCAGTATTTT
d_gene: TRBD2
j_gene: TRBJ2-3
v_gene: TRBV4-1
abundance: -

CDR3aa: CATDSGVDTGELFF
CDR3nt: TGTGCCACCGATAGCGGGGTAGACACCGGGGAGCTGTTTTTT
d_gene: TRBD2
j_gene: TRBJ2-2
v_gene: TRBV10-3
abundance: -

CDR3aa: CASSSTSGDNEQFF
CDR3nt: TGCGCCAGCAGCTCGACTAGCGGGGACAATGAGCAGTTCTTC
d_gene: TRBD2
j_gene: TRBJ2-1
v_gene: TRBV5-1
abundance: few

CDR3aa: CASSRDRGVEQYF
CDR3nt: TGTGCCAGCAGCCGGGACAGGGGGGTTGAGCAGTACTTC
d_gene: TRBD1
j_gene: TRBJ2-7
v_gene: TRBV7-9
abundance: -

CDR3aa: CATSDSGQAFGPQHF
CDR3nt: TGTGCCACCAGCGATTCTGGGCAGGCTTTCGGGCCCCAGCATTTT
d_gene: -
j_gene: TRBJ1-5
v_gene: TRBV24-1
abundance: many

CDR3aa: CASSLSGSTEAFF
CDR3nt: TGTGCCAGCAGTTTATCAGGGAGCACTGAAGCTTTCTTT
d_gene: -
j_gene: TRBJ1-1
v_gene: TRBV12-3/TRBV12-4
abundance: many

CDR3aa: CASVPITSDSEQYF
CDR3nt: TGTGCCAGCGTGCCTATAACTAGCGACTCCGAGCAGTACTTC
d_gene: TRBD2
j_gene: TRBJ2-7
v_gene: TRBV2
abundance: many

CDR3aa: CASSLGSYNSPLHF
CDR3nt: TGTGCCAGCAGTTTAGGCAGCTATAATTCACCCCTCCACTTT
d_gene: -
j_gene: TRBJ1-6
v_gene: TRBV28
abundance: many

CDR3aa: CASSQRILAGEADTQYF
CDR3nt: TGTGCCAGCAGTCAACGGATCCTAGCGGGAGAGGCAGATACGCAGTATTTT
d_gene: TRBD2
j_gene: TRBJ2-3
v_gene: TRBV28
abundance: many

CDR3aa: CGTGTVEHNYGYTF
CDR3nt: TGTGGAACCGGGACAGTCGAACATAACTATGGCTACACCTTC
d_gene: TRBD1
j_gene: TRBJ1-2
v_gene: TRBV30
abundance: few

CDR3aa: CASSLVPVWGYTF
CDR3nt: TGTGCCAGCAGCTTAGTTCCGGTGTGGGGCTACACCTTC
d_gene: -
j_gene: TRBJ1-2
v_gene: TRBV7-8
abundance: few

CDR3aa: CASTTEVGQGKGYNEQFF
CDR3nt: TGTGCCAGCACCACCGAAGTGGGACAGGGTAAGGGCTACAATGAGCAGTTCTTC
d_gene: TRBD1
j_gene: TRBJ2-1
v_gene: TRBV6-1
abundance: -

CDR3aa: CASSQVSGLARNNEQFF
CDR3nt: TGTGCCAGCAGCCAAGTGTCTGGACTAGCGAGAAACAATGAGCAGTTCTTC
d_gene: TRBD2
j_gene: TRBJ2-1
v_gene: TRBV4-2
abundance: -

CDR3aa: CATSWHWNTEAFF
CDR3nt: TGTGCCACCTCGTGGCACTGGAACACTGAAGCTTTCTTT
d_gene: -
j_gene: TRBJ1-1
v_gene: TRBV12-3/TRBV12-4
abundance: many

CDR3aa: CASSQQGQGEQFF
CDR3nt: TGTGCCAGCAGCCAACAGGGGCAGGGTGAGCAGTTCTTC
d_gene: -
j_gene: TRBJ2-1
v_gene: TRBV3-1
abundance: many

CDR3aa: CASSSGADQYNEQFF
CDR3nt: TGTGCCAGCAGTTCCGGGGCCGATCAATACAATGAGCAGTTCTTC
d_gene: -
j_gene: TRBJ2-1
v_gene: TRBV28
abundance: many

CDR3aa: CASSQSGQTGELFF
CDR3nt: TGTGCCAGCAGTCAATCCGGGCAGACCGGGGAGCTGTTTTTT
d_gene: -
j_gene: TRBJ2-2
v_gene: TRBV12-3/TRBV12-4
abundance: many

CDR3aa: CASRRGLAGGVPYEQYF
CDR3nt: TGTGCCAGCAGGCGCGGACTAGCGGGAGGGGTACCCTACGAGCAGTACTTC
d_gene: TRBD2
j_gene: TRBJ2-7
v_gene: TRBV27
abundance: -

CDR3aa: CASSLVGPGTTDTQYF
CDR3nt: TGTGCCAGCAGTTTAGTAGGCCCAGGGACCACAGATACGCAGTATTTT
d_gene: -
j_gene: TRBJ2-3
v_gene: TRBV28
abundance: few

CDR3aa: CASSLLAPGLAGSYEQYF
CDR3nt: TGCGCCAGCAGCCTTCTCGCGCCGGGACTAGCGGGTTCCTACGAGCAGTACTTC
d_gene: TRBD2
j_gene: TRBJ2-7
v_gene: TRBV4-1
abundance: -

CDR3aa: CTSSQEGLAGTVKEQFF
CDR3nt: TGTACCAGCAGCCAAGAGGGACTAGCGGGAACGGTTAAAGAGCAGTTCTTC
d_gene: TRBD2
j_gene: TRBJ2-1
v_gene: TRBV3-1
abundance: few

CDR3aa: CASSFSSGEETRYF
CDR3nt: TGTGCCAGCAGTTTCTCTAGCGGGGAAGAGACCCGGTACTTC
d_gene: TRBD2
j_gene: TRBJ2-5
v_gene: TRBV12-3/TRBV12-4
abundance: -

CDR3aa: CSVLKDRGGNEKLFF
CDR3nt: TGCAGCGTGTTGAAGGACAGGGGGGGAAATGAAAAACTGTTTTTT
d_gene: TRBD1
j_gene: TRBJ1-4
v_gene: TRBV29-1
abundance: few

CDR3aa: CASEQGDSYNSPLHF
CDR3nt: TGTGCCAGCGAACAGGGGGACTCCTATAATTCACCCCTCCACTTT
d_gene: TRBD1
j_gene: TRBJ1-6
v_gene: TRBV28
abundance: many

CDR3aa: CASSLGTSSYVQYF
CDR3nt: TGTGCCAGCAGCTTGGGGACTAGCAGCTACGTGCAGTACTTC
d_gene: TRBD2
j_gene: TRBJ2-7
v_gene: TRBV7-8
abundance: many

CDR3aa: CASTYSGGANVLTF
CDR3nt: TGTGCCAGTACCTATTCGGGAGGGGCCAACGTCCTGACTTTC
d_gene: -
j_gene: TRBJ2-6
v_gene: TRBV19
abundance: -